Reported below is one TCR beta chain. The antigen it recognizes is unknown. No base quality information exists; no much larger clone differs at one position. This entry is derived from a study of control samples from healthy donors and cancer patients (dated by TCRdb to about 2020). The method was the immunoSEQ multiplex PCR assay. The table comes from immuneACCESS by way of TCRdb, which keeps in-frame sequences with V and J called. Part of the clones is missing from these tables; in studies checked, under half for an unresolved V gene and the rest for unknown reasons. For this sample there are 150,000 to 200,000 clones; 85% to 95% appear just once. Just over 1.4% of the sample lies in the top ten. V and J are truncated by 10 bases and 9 bases respectively, leaving an intervening sequence of 13 bases. CDR1 and CDR2 were assigned from the germline V gene (reference sequence) as MNHEY and SMNVEV. Including cysteine and phenylalanine, the CDR3 has 11 amino acids. Of all the DNA, just the CDR3 is kept, 33 bases in frame from base 1.

Recombination joined TRBV27 with TRBJ2-1; possibly the D gene is TRBD2, per 5 matching bases. This receptor was obtained from a man aged 25-45 years in good health. Material for sequencing was blood. The CDR3 reads CATLAGSEQFF. In nucleotides, the sequence is TGTGCCACCCTAGCAGGCTCTGAGCAGTTCTTC.